These 24 T cell receptor beta chains came from one sample sequenced in a study of T-cell reconstitution after alpha-beta-depleted transplantation in children. TCRbeta library preparation incorporated unique molecular identifiers. From the PCR reads, TCRdb called clonotypes with MiXCR, one entry per CDR3 protein. The sample has around 530,000 distinct CDR3 sequences, approximately 32% seen once; the top ten hold about 2.3%. Sequencing was performed on PBMCs from the stem cell graft donor, taken from the stem cell graft. The receptors derive from a human donor who donated a stem cell graft to a child with aplastic anemia.

The chain employs TRBV3-1 and TRBJ2-7; the D gene is possibly TRBD1 (6 bases). Germline CDR1 and CDR2: LGHDT and YNNKEL (reference sequence). Trimming stripped 7 bases from V and 2 bases from J, with 12 bases between. This CDR3 has 13 residues. CDR3 sequence reads: CASTARGAYEQYF. DNA of the CDR3: TGTGCCAGCACGGCCAGGGGCGCCTACGAGCAGTACTTC.

The chain has TRBV12-3 or TRBV12-4 and TRBJ1-2; 7 bases line up with TRBD1. V trimming: 6 bases; J trimming: 5 bases; junction bases outside the gene matches: 12. The CDR3 contains 15 residues. CDR3 sequence (DNA): TGTGCCAGCAGCTTAAATGGACAGGTTTGGTATGGCTACACCTTC. This translates into CASSLNGQVWYGYTF.

A word on this clonotype: Germline and junction disagree at one end, which may indicate a read error. This rearrangement joins TRBV27 to TRBJ1-4, with TRBD1 as a possible D gene (6 bases). CDR1 MNHEY and CDR2 SMNVEV come from the germline V gene (reference sequence). The CDR3 runs 15 residues. The DNA of the CDR3 is TGTGCCAGCACCGACGCAGGGGCCGCAGGGAAAAAGCTGTTTTTT. It is translated as CASTDAGAAGKKLFF.

This chain links TRBV30 with TRBJ2-7, with 7 nucleotides matching TRBD2. Looked up from germline, CDR1 is GTSNPN and CDR2 is SVGIG (reference sequence). Trimming at V came to 3 bases and at J to 6 bases, leaving 8 bases not matched to a gene. The CDR3 runs 13 residues. CDR3 sequence: CAWSYRLAGEQYF. Here the CDR3 DNA reads TGTGCCTGGAGCTACAGACTAGCCGGCGAGCAGTACTTC. The full variable domain, its missing parts supplied by reference TRBV30 and TRBJ2-7, is SQTIHQWPATLVQPVGSPLSLECTVEGTSNPNLYWYRQAAGRGLQLLFYSVGIGQISSEVPQNLSASRPQDRQFILSSKKLLLSDSGFYLCAWSYRLAGEQYFGPGTRLTVT.

V usage is TRBV5-1 and J usage is TRBJ2-3; D gene unclear. V gave up 0 bases and J gave up 2 bases, with 7 bases separating them. The CDR3 is made up of 14 amino acids. Germline CDR1 is SGHRS and CDR2 is YFSETQ. Here the CDR3 DNA reads TGCGCCAGCAGCTTGGCCGTAAACACAGATACGCAGTATTTT. Amino acids: CASSLAVNTDTQYF. The variable domain in full, with the rest retrieved from reference TRBV5-1 and TRBJ2-3, is KAGVTQTPRYLIKTRGQQVTLSCSPISGHRSVSWYQQTPGQGLQFLFEYFSETQRNKGNFPGRFSGRQFSNSRSEMNVSTLELGDSALYLCASSLAVNTDTQYFGPGTRLTVL.

This clonotype showed up many times. Here the CDR3 DNA reads TGCGCCAGCAGCCAGCCGGGACAGGGGTACAATGAGCAGTTCTTC. The encoded protein is CASSQPGQGYNEQFF. The chain has TRBV4-3 and TRBJ2-1; 10 bases align to TRBD1. V shed 3 bases and J 4 bases; nucleotides not matched to a gene: 3. The CDR3 is 15 residues long. Germline CDR1 and CDR2: LGHNA and YSLEER.

The genes are TRBV12-3 or TRBV12-4 and TRBJ1-6; maybe TRBD1 (5 bases). Trimming cost V 6 bases and J 7 bases, with 10 bases left between them. The CDR3 is 13 amino acids. The CDR3 region is CASRDTGNSPLHF. Written as DNA, the CDR3 is TGTGCCAGCAGGGACACGGGAAATTCACCCCTCCACTTT.

This clonotype occurred a few times. This sequence joins TRBV6-2 or TRBV6-3 and TRBJ2-5, with 7 bases lining up with TRBD1. Germline loops: CDR1 MNHEY, CDR2 SVGEGT. With 5 bases clipped from V and 1 base from J, the junction kept 7 bases outside the gene matches. This CDR3 spans 15 amino acids. The CDR3 is CASSARQGFQETQYF. DNA of the CDR3: TGTGCCAGCAGTGCAAGACAGGGCTTCCAAGAGACCCAGTACTTC.

This chain connects TRBV6-2 or TRBV6-3 to TRBJ2-7; 7 bases are a match to TRBD2. Germline-derived CDR1 and CDR2 are MNHEY and SVGEGT. This CDR3 spans 13 amino acids. V dropped 10 bases and J dropped 6; count of bases not matched to a gene: 12. CDR3 in amino acids: CAIKGERDFEQYF. The DNA of the CDR3 is TGTGCCATCAAAGGGGAGCGGGACTTCGAGCAGTACTTC.

This clonotype has just a few counts. This chain uses TRBV5-5 with TRBJ2-1, with D uncertain. Germline V CDR1 and CDR2: SGHKS, YYEKEE (reference sequence). V was clipped by 4 bases and J by 7 bases, with 12 bases between them. This CDR3 region has 13 residues. CDR3 sequence: CASSPGPKNEQFF. The CDR3 DNA sequence: TGTGCCAGCAGCCCCGGACCTAAGAATGAGCAGTTCTTC. Full variable domain (rest looked up from reference TRBV5-5 and TRBJ2-1): DAGVTQSPTHLIKTRGQQVTLRCSPISGHKSVSWYQQVLGQGPQFIFQYYEKEERGRGNFPDRFSARQFPNYSSELNVNALLLGDSALYLCASSPGPKNEQFFGPGTRLTVL.

The rearrangement uses TRBV20-1 and TRBJ1-1, with 12 nucleotides matching TRBD1. The CDR3 has 14 residues. Germline assignment: CDR1 DFQATT and CDR2 SNEGSKA (reference sequence). Losses at the gene ends were 4 bases for V and 5 bases for J; bases not matched to a gene: 5. The CDR3 bases are TGCAGTGCTATGGGACAGGGGGCGCGGACTGAAGCTTTCTTT. Residues: CSAMGQGARTEAFF.

Written as DNA, the CDR3 is TGTGCCAGCAGCTTAGGGGCCGCGCCGGGCTACACCTTC. Protein: CASSLGAAPGYTF. The rearrangement joins TRBV7-2 to TRBJ1-2, with no clear D. The germline gives CDR1 SGHTA, CDR2 FQGNSA. CDR3 size: 13 residues. V was clipped by 1 base and J by 8 bases, with 11 bases between them.

This clonotype was seen more than once but under ten times. This sequence joins TRBV29-1 and TRBJ2-1; the D gene could be TRBD1 or TRBD2 (5 bases each). Trimming took off 7 bases at V and 2 bases at J, with 12 bases between the two ends. Germline lookup yields CDR1 SQVTM and CDR2 ANQGSEA. This CDR3 spans 13 amino acids. This chain's CDR3 is CSAGTGTYNEQFF. DNA for the CDR3: TGCAGCGCTGGGACGGGTACCTACAATGAGCAGTTCTTC.

This clonotype was counted once. The chain links TRBV27 to TRBJ2-1, with 9 positions matching TRBD1. The germline CDR1 and CDR2 sequences are MNHEY and SMNVEV (reference sequence). This CDR3 region has 15 residues. Losses at the gene ends were 6 bases for V and 9 bases for J; bases not matched to a gene: 12. The CDR3 region has the DNA TGTGCCAGCAGATTGCCCGGGACAGGGAAAATTGAGCAGTTCTTC. As protein: CASRLPGTGKIEQFF.

V usage is TRBV5-1 and J usage is TRBJ1-2; 10 bases map to TRBD1. The V segment lost 2 bases and the J segment 6 bases; nucleotides outside the gene matches: 10. This CDR3 is built from 16 residues. CDR1 is SGHRS and CDR2 is YFSETQ in the germline V gene. For the CDR3, the DNA is TGCGCCAGCAGCTTACAACCACCCGGGACAGGGGATGGCTACACCTTC. This codes for CASSLQPPGTGDGYTF.

This clonotype was seen once. The V and J genes are TRBV7-9 and TRBJ1-1, with D maybe TRBD1 (5 bases). In germline, CDR1 is SEHNR, CDR2 FQNEAQ (reference sequence). The CDR3 consists of 14 residues. V lost 3 bases and J 4 bases, leaving 12 bases between the germline ends. In DNA form, the CDR3 reads TGTGCCAGCAGCTTTTCAGGGCCCGGCACTGAAGCTTTCTTT. This encodes CASSFSGPGTEAFF.

This clonotype came up once. V is TRBV6-2 or TRBV6-3 and J is TRBJ2-7, with D perhaps TRBD2 (6 bases). This CDR3 is 13 amino acids long. The germline V gene encodes CDR1 MNHEY and CDR2 SVGEGT. V lost 7 bases and J lost 3, with 13 bases in between. In nucleotides, the CDR3 is TGTGCCAGCACCCCGCTGGGACTCTACGAGCAGTACTTC. Its translation: CASTPLGLYEQYF.

This clonotype was observed a few times. The chain couples TRBV9 to TRBJ1-1; D not certain. The CDR3 runs to 13 residues. Trimming pared 3 bases from V and 4 bases from J, leaving 10 bases between. Germline V gene sequence: CDR1 SGDLS, CDR2 YYNGEE. The CDR3 here is CASSAERGTEAFF. For the CDR3, the DNA is TGTGCCAGCAGCGCTGAAAGAGGCACTGAAGCTTTCTTT.

This clonotype has more than one count but fewer than ten. This chain joins TRBV11-2 and TRBJ2-7, with 8 bases that match TRBD2. V lost 0 bases to trimming and J lost 2 bases; unmatched junction nucleotides: 9. The germline V gene has CDR1 SGHAT and CDR2 FQNNGV. This CDR3 region has 17 residues. The CDR3 loop is CASSLDQPALAAYEQYV. DNA of the CDR3: TGTGCCAGCAGCTTAGATCAACCAGCACTAGCGGCCTACGAGCAGTACGTC.

This chain connects TRBV5-1 to TRBJ2-7; D is undetermined. V was trimmed by 1 base and J by 3 bases, leaving 8 bases between them. Germline V gene lookup returns CDR1 SGHRS and CDR2 YFSETQ. This CDR3 comprises 13 residues. Written as DNA, the CDR3 is TGCGCCAGCAGCTTGAGTTCGATCTACGAGCAGTACTTC. Amino acids: CASSLSSIYEQYF.

The chain carries TRBV7-2 and TRBJ2-3; D is possibly TRBD1 or TRBD2 (5 bases each). The germline gives CDR1 SGHTA, CDR2 FQGNSA. The V gene lost 5 bases and the J gene lost 3 bases, with 15 bases spanning the gap. The CDR3 covers 15 residues. CDR3 in amino acids: CASSTTGGSTDTQYF. The CDR3 nucleotides are TGTGCCAGCAGCACTACAGGAGGCTCGACAGATACGCAGTATTTT. Full variable domain (remainder filled in from reference TRBV7-2 and TRBJ2-3): GAGVSQSPSNKVTEKGKDVELRCDPISGHTALYWYRQSLGQGLEFLIYFQGNSAPDKSGLPSDRFSAERTGGSVSTLTIQRTQQEDSAVYLCASSTTGGSTDTQYFGPGTRLTVL.

The chain has TRBV29-1 and TRBJ1-1; D not resolved. The CDR3 extends over 12 amino acids. Germline V CDR1 and CDR2: SQVTM, ANQGSEA. V gave up 4 bases and J gave up 0 bases, with 6 bases separating them. This CDR3 reads CSVVRLNTEAFF. The CDR3 bases are TGCAGCGTTGTTAGACTGAACACTGAAGCTTTCTTT.

This clonotype was detected only a few times. The chain recombines TRBV20-1 with TRBJ2-7, with D hard to call. Germline V gives CDR1 DFQATT, CDR2 SNEGSKA (reference sequence). The CDR3 consists of 13 residues. The CDR3 sequence is CRIIRPGSYEQYF. The CDR3 nucleotides are TGCCGAATTATAAGGCCTGGCTCCTACGAGCAGTACTTC.

The rearrangement uses TRBV12-3 or TRBV12-4 and TRBJ1-1, with D hard to call. The CDR3 runs 13 residues. Between the trimmed V and J ends, which lost 2 bases and 6 bases, there was a span of 10 bases. Here the CDR3 DNA reads TGTGCCAGCAGTTTAAGTCCAATCTCTGAAGCTTTCTTT. This translates into CASSLSPISEAFF.